A single sample is the source of the 32 T cell receptor beta chains below, sequenced in a study of CD8+CD57+ T cells in acquired aplastic anemia. Genomic DNA, the template, was used for profiling of the TCR beta VDJ and CDR3. TCRdb called the reads again in MiXCR, with one record for every CDR3 protein. This sample carries 400,000 to 450,000 distinct CDR3 sequences, 65% to 80% of them seen once, and the ten largest clones take more than 3.5%. The source material was sorted CD4+, CD8+, or CD8+CD57+ T cells (not recorded which) from PBMCs. The source of these receptors is a human donor in good health, serving as a control.

This chain joins TRBV9 and TRBJ2-7; D gene ambiguous. Germline CDR1 reads SGDLS; CDR2 reads YYNGEE. This CDR3 region has 12 residues. In nucleotides, the CDR3 is TGTGCCAGCAGCTTAGACCAGTACGGGCAGTATGTC. Protein sequence: CASSLDQYGQYV.

As to this clonotype: This clone may be a read error of a much larger clone one base away. The rearrangement joins TRBV6-1 to TRBJ1-4; maybe TRBD1 (6 bases). The CDR3 runs to 14 residues. The germline V gene encodes CDR1 MNHNS and CDR2 SASEGT. In nucleotides, the CDR3 is TGTGCCAGCAGATCGCGGGACAAAGATGAAAAACTGTCTTTT. Translation gives CASRSRDKDEKLSF.

This chain connects TRBV7-2 to TRBJ2-7, with 9 bases lining up with TRBD2. Trimming took 6 bases from V and 2 from J; bases not matched to a gene: 5. Germline V gene data show CDR1 as SGHTA and CDR2 as FQGNSA. This CDR3 comprises 14 residues. The CDR3 here is CASSVAGGAYEQYF. DNA for the CDR3: TGTGCCAGCAGTGTGGCGGGGGGGGCCTACGAGCAGTACTTC.

This chain uses TRBV10-2 with TRBJ2-5; perhaps D is TRBD1 or TRBD2 (5 bases each). The CDR3 length is 12 residues. The ends were cut back, 6 bases at V and 5 bases at J, with 10 bases in the middle. Germline V CDR1 and CDR2: WSHSY, SAAADI. CDR3 sequence reads: CASRDWGETQYF. In DNA, the CDR3 is TGCGCCAGCAGAGACTGGGGGGAGACCCAGTACTTC.

This clonotype was seen many times. The chain uses TRBV20-1 and TRBJ2-7, with D possibly being TRBD1 (5 bases). V shed 0 bases and J shed 0 bases, with 9 bases lying between them. Per the germline V gene, CDR1 is DFQATT and CDR2 is SNEGSKA (reference sequence). This CDR3 has 14 residues. The CDR3 is CSAREDTHSYEQYF. The CDR3 bases are TGCAGTGCTAGAGAGGACACCCACTCCTACGAGCAGTACTTC.

The V call is TRBV12-3 or TRBV12-4, the J call TRBJ2-7; D gene unclear. The CDR3 has 11 residues. V lost 10 bases and J lost 4, with 11 bases in between. CDR3 in amino acids: CATAQIYEQYF. In nucleotides, the CDR3 is TGTGCCACGGCCCAGATATACGAGCAGTACTTC.

The J gene is TRBJ2-7, the V gene TRBV29-1; D remains ambiguous. CDR3 length: 13 residues. Germline CDR1 SQVTM, CDR2 ANQGSEA. The CDR3 spells CAASPSPIYEQYF. The CDR3 DNA is TGCGCCGCTTCCCCCTCCCCCATCTACGAGCAGTACTTC.

This clonotype was seen a handful of times. V gene TRBV4-2 combines with J gene TRBJ2-5, with D possibly being TRBD1 (6 bases). V lost 5 bases to trimming and J lost 2 bases, with 18 bases between them. CDR3 length: 16 amino acids. Germline values: CDR1 LGHNA, CDR2 YNFKEQ. For the CDR3, the DNA is TGTGCCAGCAGCATCGGGACCCGAGGGGGACAAGAGACCCAGTACTTC. Its protein is CASSIGTRGGQETQYF.

V usage is TRBV7-2 and J usage is TRBJ1-6, with D perhaps matching TRBD1 (5 bases). Germline lookup yields CDR1 SGHTA and CDR2 FQGNSA. The CDR3 length is 17 residues. Trimming shortened V by 3 bases and J by 13 bases, and 25 bases separated the two germline ends. The CDR3 loop is CASSFRLAGTDEQPLHF. DNA of the CDR3: TGTGCCAGCAGCTTCCGACTAGCGGGGACCGACGAGCAGCCCCTCCACTTT.

The chain carries TRBV5-1 and TRBJ1-1; 7 bases are a match to TRBD1. The CDR3 is 13 amino acids. V was clipped by 5 bases and J by 10 bases; unmatched bases: 11. The germline gives CDR1 SGHRS, CDR2 YFSETQ. The DNA of the CDR3 is TGCGCCAGCAGGACCGGGACAGATAATTCAGCTTTCTTT. Amino acids: CASRTGTDNSAFF.

Details on this clonotype: Its ends do not fully match the called genes, so a read error is possible. V and J are TRBV24-1 and TRBJ2-7, with D unclear. Germline V gene sequence: CDR1 KGHDR, CDR2 SFDVKD. The CDR3 has 14 residues. DNA for the CDR3: TGTGCCAGCAGCGTTGCATGGCTCTGCTACGAGCAGTCCTTC. Encoded protein: CASSVAWLCYEQSF.

The V and J genes are TRBV24-1 and TRBJ2-1; TRBD2 agrees at 7 bases. The trim removed 4 bases at V and 7 bases at J, leaving 6 bases unmatched. This CDR3 contains 14 residues. In germline, CDR1 is KGHDR, CDR2 SFDVKD. The CDR3 nucleotides are TGTGCCACCAGTGAGGGAGGGCCTTTGAATGAGCAGTTCTTC. Encoded protein: CATSEGGPLNEQFF.

A word on this clonotype: The junction departs from the called germline gene at one end, perhaps through a read error. The gene calls are TRBV15 and TRBJ1-3, with TRBD1 matching over 8 bases. The V gene's germline CDR1 is LNHNV and CDR2 YYDKDF (reference sequence). The CDR3 extends over 15 amino acids. CDR3 region: CASSQQTGAGKPIYF. The CDR3, as DNA: TGCGCCAGCAGCCAGCAGACAGGGGCTGGAAAGCCCATATATTTT.

This clonotype occurred once. This chain joins TRBV20-1 and TRBJ1-2; possibly TRBD1 for D (5 bases). The CDR3 has 14 amino acids. V was shortened by 1 base and J by 7 bases, with 16 bases between the two germline ends. Germline assignment: CDR1 DFQATT and CDR2 SNEGSKA (reference sequence). The CDR3 loop reads CSARVRGGSGGYTF. The CDR3 bases are TGCAGTGCTAGAGTCCGTGGGGGGAGCGGTGGCTACACCTTC.

Here the CDR3 DNA reads TGTGCCAGCAACGCAGGAGGGGCCTACAATGAGCAGTTCTTC. As protein: CASNAGGAYNEQFF. V is TRBV2 and J is TRBJ2-1; a possible D gene is TRBD2 (6 bases). V lost 7 bases to trimming and J lost 2 bases, with 12 bases between them. CDR3 length: 14 residues. Germline assignment: CDR1 SNHLY and CDR2 FYNNEI.

Details on this clonotype: The junction differs from germline at one of its ends, possibly a read error. The genes are TRBV2 and TRBJ2-7; 12 bases line up with TRBD1. There are 15 residues in the CDR3. Germline CDR1 and CDR2: SNHLY and FYNNEI. The chain's CDR3 is CASKPGQGAVYEQYF. CDR3 coding DNA: TGCGCCAGCAAGCCGGGACAGGGGGCGGTTTACGAGCAGTACTTC.

The chain has TRBV7-2 and TRBJ1-2; D not certain. The CDR3 spans 19 residues. V dropped 6 bases and J dropped 2 bases, with 28 bases sitting between them. CDR1 and CDR2 (germline): SGHTA, FQGNSA. DNA of the CDR3: TGTGCCAGCAGTTCGTCTGCTTCACATGCGGCAGGTTCGAACTATGGCTACACCTTC. This sequence encodes CASSSSASHAAGSNYGYTF.

J is TRBJ1-2 and V is TRBV7-7; tentatively, D is TRBD1 (5 bases). The V end was cut by 5 bases, the J end by 12 bases, with 19 bases between. Per germline, CDR1 SSHAT and CDR2 FNYEAQ (reference sequence). The CDR3 sequence is 13 residues long. CDR3 in amino acids: CASSVGTRGGDTF. CDR3 nucleotide sequence: TGTGCCAGCAGCGTCGGGACGAGGGGAGGCGACACCTTC.

This rearrangement joins TRBV11-2 to TRBJ2-7, with D perhaps matching TRBD2 (6 bases). V dropped 5 bases and J dropped 2 bases, with 16 bases sitting between them. The CDR3 covers 15 residues. The germline CDR1 and CDR2 sequences are SGHAT and FQNNGV. CDR3 sequence reads: CASSRVTGETYEQYF. DNA of the CDR3: TGTGCCAGCAGCCGAGTGACGGGGGAGACCTACGAGCAGTACTTC.

This clonotype has only one observation. The V gene is TRBV20-1, the J gene TRBJ1-3; D remains unclear. The CDR3 totals 15 residues. V lost 4 bases and J lost 4, with 17 bases in between. CDR1 is DFQATT, CDR2 SNEGSKA, per germline (reference sequence). CDR3 sequence reads: CSAITPNTEGNTIYF. CDR3 bases: TGCAGTGCTATCACACCGAACACTGAAGGAAACACCATATATTTT.

The chain is built from TRBV7-9 and TRBJ1-6; D may be TRBD1 (5 bases). The CDR3 runs to 13 residues. Germline assignment: CDR1 SEHNR and CDR2 FQNEAQ (reference sequence). V lost 7 bases and J 11 bases, leaving 15 bases between the germline ends. The CDR3 nucleotides read TGTGCCAGCACCCGGGACGGGCAAACACCCCTCCACTTT. It is translated as CASTRDGQTPLHF.

This clonotype was recorded a few times. The junction shows a germline mismatch at one end, possibly a read error. This chain links TRBV6-2 or TRBV6-3 with TRBJ1-2, with D perhaps matching TRBD1 (5 bases). The CDR3 has 14 amino acids. Per germline, CDR1 MNHEY and CDR2 SVGEGT. CDR3 residues: CATSDGGAEEGYTF. In DNA form, the CDR3 reads TGTGCCACCAGTGATGGGGGAGCAGAGGAAGGCTACACCTTC.

This clonotype has a count of ten or more. The chain combines TRBV6-5 with TRBJ2-1; 7 nucleotides line up with TRBD1. The V and J ends lost 8 bases and 3 bases, in that order; junction bases with no gene match: 7. The CDR3 consists of 14 residues. Germline-derived CDR1 and CDR2 are MNHEY and SVGAGI. The CDR3 sequence: CASSPGQIYNEQFF. The DNA of the CDR3 is TGTGCCAGCTCCCCGGGACAGATCTACAATGAGCAGTTCTTC.

This chain links TRBV29-1 with TRBJ2-7; the match to TRBD1 covers 9 bases. CDR1 and CDR2 from the germline V gene are SQVTM and ANQGSEA. The V gene end was trimmed by 6 bases and the J gene end by 6 bases; junction bases not matched to a gene: 12. The CDR3 extends over 14 amino acids. This CDR3 reads CSVPMTGGSSEQYF. The CDR3 DNA reads TGCAGCGTCCCTATGACAGGGGGATCCAGCGAGCAGTACTTC.

This clonotype was seen at least ten times. The chain has TRBV5-8 and TRBJ1-3, with TRBD1 matching over 7 bases. The CDR3 is 15 amino acids. The trim removed 0 bases at V and 4 bases at J, leaving 4 bases unmatched. CDR1 is SGHTS and CDR2 is YDEGEE in the germline V gene. CDR3 residues: CASSLGQGFGNTIYF. As DNA, the CDR3 is TGTGCCAGCAGCTTGGGACAGGGTTTCGGAAACACCATATATTTT.

The chain has TRBV5-1 and TRBJ2-4; D may match TRBD1 or TRBD2 (5 bases each). CDR1 is SGHRS and CDR2 is YFSETQ in the germline V gene. V was clipped by 1 base and J by 6 bases, with 17 bases between them. CDR3 length: 16 amino acids. The CDR3: CASSLSLRGLANIQYF. Written as DNA, the CDR3 is TGCGCCAGCAGCTTGTCCCTGAGGGGCTTAGCAAACATTCAGTACTTC.

The chain links TRBV15 to TRBJ2-5, with 16 bases lining up with TRBD2. The CDR3 is 17 residues long. J lost 1 base, V lost 3 bases, and 2 bases had no gene match. Germline CDR1 reads LNHNV; CDR2 reads YYDKDF (reference sequence). In DNA form, the CDR3 reads TGTGCCACCAGCAGGGGGACTAGCGGGGGGGGCCAAGAGACCCAGTACTTC. This gives the protein CATSRGTSGGGQETQYF. Full variable domain (missing parts from reference TRBV15 and TRBJ2-5): DAMVIQNPRYQVTQFGKPVTLSCSQTLNHNVMYWYQQKSSQAPKLLFHYYDKDFNNEADTPDNFQSRRPNTSFCFLDIRSPGLGDTAMYLCATSRGTSGGGQETQYFGPGTRLLVL.

This chain connects TRBV7-2 to TRBJ2-5, with 10 bases that match TRBD2. The CDR3 has 16 residues. Germline V gene lookup returns CDR1 SGHTA and CDR2 FQGNSA. Losses at the gene ends were 4 bases for V and 5 bases for J; bases not matched to a gene: 10. CDR3 in amino acids: CASSSGAGGQRETQYF. CDR3 sequence (DNA): TGTGCCAGCAGCTCCGGAGCGGGGGGGCAGCGGGAGACCCAGTACTTC. Full variable domain (missing parts from reference TRBV7-2 and TRBJ2-5): GAGVSQSPSNKVTEKGKDVELRCDPISGHTALYWYRQSLGQGLEFLIYFQGNSAPDKSGLPSDRFSAERTGGSVSTLTIQRTQQEDSAVYLCASSSGAGGQRETQYFGPGTRLLVL.

The sample holds one count of this clonotype. The chain uses TRBV20-1 and TRBJ2-7, with D perhaps TRBD1 (6 bases). The CDR3 spans 12 residues. Germline-derived CDR1 and CDR2 are DFQATT and SNEGSKA (reference sequence). The CDR3 region is CSAWDTTYEQYF. The CDR3 DNA is TGCAGCGCTTGGGACACCACCTACGAGCAGTACTTC.

Of note for this clonotype: The CDR3 carries no conserved terminal phenylalanine or tryptophan, so it likely arises from a read error. V and J are TRBV4-2 and TRBJ2-7; either TRBD1 or TRBD2 may fit D (6 bases each). Per the germline V gene, CDR1 is LGHNA and CDR2 is YNFKEQ. This CDR3 has 14 amino acids. The V end was cut by 5 bases, the J end by 5 bases, with 16 bases between. The CDR3 nucleotides read TGTGCCAGCAGCAGAGGGGGGTTAACCAACGAGCAGTACCTC. As protein: CASSRGGLTNEQYL.

The rearrangement links TRBV20-1 to TRBJ2-7; no firm D call. Trimming shortened V by 3 bases and J by 2 bases, and 5 bases separated the two germline ends. Germline assignment: CDR1 DFQATT and CDR2 SNEGSKA (reference sequence). The CDR3 spans 11 residues. Here the CDR3 reads CSASSAYEQYF. CDR3 DNA: TGCAGTGCTAGTTCAGCCTACGAGCAGTACTTC.

This chain connects TRBV2 to TRBJ1-6, with 8 positions matching TRBD1. The trim removed 9 bases at V and 8 bases at J, leaving 6 bases unmatched. Germline CDR1 SNHLY, CDR2 FYNNEI. The CDR3 contains 13 residues. The CDR3 coding sequence is TGTGCCAGTATGGCAGGGGGCGATTCACCCCTCCACTTT. Its protein is CASMAGGDSPLHF.